Given below is one T cell receptor beta chain in context. The antigen is unknown. These data are taken from a study of T-cell reconstitution after alpha-beta-depleted transplantation in children. Study-wide points: It was reported that alpha-beta T cells came from several hundred expanded graft clones (about two months after transplant). Recipient T cells and thymic progenitors that survived gave rise to the high TCRbeta diversity observed at day 60 in some patients. T-cell counts and diversity at one year following transplant were attributed mainly to newly produced T cells.

Unique molecular identifiers were used in preparing the TCRbeta library. TCRdb recomputed calls from the PCR reads with MiXCR, one row per CDR3 protein. The top ten hold 30% to 40% of the sample, which has a few hundred thousand distinct CDR3 sequences, 25% to 30% seen once. The V segment lost 1 base and the J segment 5 bases; nucleotides outside the gene matches: 3. This CDR3 is built from 15 residues. Germline V lookup: CDR1 MNHNS, CDR2 SASEGT. Sequenced here: PBMCs, sampled before TCRalphabeta/CD19-depleted stem cell transplant. This clonotype was obtained from a boy under three years old with Wiskott-Aldrich syndrome, due to receive a stem cell transplant. This chain uses TRBV6-1 with TRBJ1-4, with 8 nucleotides matching TRBD1. The CDR3 loop is CASSEGDRQNEKLFF. As DNA, the CDR3 is TGTGCCAGCAGTGAAGGGGACAGGCAAAATGAAAAACTGTTTTTT.